This T cell receptor (beta chain) was observed in a study of tissue T cells after allogeneic stem cell transplantation. General study findings and limits: In patients and mice, blood and spleen missed much of tissue repertoire.

Regarding this clone: Its antigen is as yet unknown. Genes and germline come from the mouse. Read sequence stops 1 residue before the CDR3 end, and the germline J gene provides the missing end.

As to time point: mouse harvest day 14 after allogeneic transplant. The graft held 10^6 splenic CD5+ T cells and 10^7 T-cell-depleted bone marrow cells. Tissues came from B6→BALB/c major-mismatch GVHD mice at day 7 or 14. Germline CDR1 is KGHTA and CDR2 is FRNEEI. The CDR3 sequence is 12 residues long. J gave up 7 bases and V 5 bases, and 5 bases lay outside the gene matches. Survey-depth TCRbeta CDR3 sequencing reported V/J genes and productive frequencies. Assay: immunoSEQ multiplex PCR; the TCRdb copy retains only in-frame clones and omits some. The sample comprises around 1,600 clones, around 51% of which are singletons, and 34% rests with the top ten.

Sequenced sample: spleen. The sequence derives from a female BALB/c mouse given C57BL/6 T cells with graft-versus-host disease after an allogeneic hematopoietic cell transplant. The rearrangement joins TRBV24 to TRBJ2-7; TRBD2 agrees at 7 bases. CDR3 sequence reads: CASSIWGDEQYF. The CDR3 DNA, read in part, is TGTGCCAGCAGTATATGGGGGGACGAACAGTAC.